This T cell receptor beta chain was captured in a study of control samples from healthy donors and cancer patients. Looked up from germline, CDR1 is MNHEY and CDR2 is SMNVEV (reference sequence). J gave up 6 bases and V 4 bases, and 6 bases lay outside the gene matches. The CDR3 has 15 residues. Clones were sequenced by immunoSEQ multiplex PCR, and TCRdb holds only the in-frame ones, with some missing. The sample has tens of thousands of clones; roughly 85% are singletons. Sequencing was done on a sample of blood. The chain uses TRBV27 and TRBJ2-1, with 10 bases that match TRBD2. The clonotype originates from a man aged 35-49 years in good health. The CDR3, as DNA: TGTGCCAGCAGTTCCCAGCGGGAGGGCGGCAATGAGCAGTTCTTC. Encoded protein: CASSSQREGGNEQFF.